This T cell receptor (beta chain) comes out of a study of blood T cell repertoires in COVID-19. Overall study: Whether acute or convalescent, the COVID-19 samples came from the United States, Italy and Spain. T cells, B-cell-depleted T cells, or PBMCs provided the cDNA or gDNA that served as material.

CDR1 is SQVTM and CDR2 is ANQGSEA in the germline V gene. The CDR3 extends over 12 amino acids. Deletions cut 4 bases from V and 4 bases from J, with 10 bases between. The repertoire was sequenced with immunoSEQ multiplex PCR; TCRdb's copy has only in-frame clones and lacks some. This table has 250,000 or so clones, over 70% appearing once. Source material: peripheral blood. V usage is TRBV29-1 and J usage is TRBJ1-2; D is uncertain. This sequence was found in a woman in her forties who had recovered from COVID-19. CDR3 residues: CSVVSSPYGYTF. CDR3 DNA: TGCAGCGTTGTTTCCAGTCCCTATGGCTACACCTTC.